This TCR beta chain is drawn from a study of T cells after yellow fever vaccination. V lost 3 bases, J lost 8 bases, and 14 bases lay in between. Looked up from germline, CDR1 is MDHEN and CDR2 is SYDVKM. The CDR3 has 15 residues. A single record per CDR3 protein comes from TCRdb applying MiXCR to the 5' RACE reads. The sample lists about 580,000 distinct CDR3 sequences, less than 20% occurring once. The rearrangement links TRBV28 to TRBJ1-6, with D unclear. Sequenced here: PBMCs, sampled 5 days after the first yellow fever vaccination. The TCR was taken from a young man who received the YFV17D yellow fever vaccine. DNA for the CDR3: TGTGCCAGCAGTTTCTCGGCGGGGAGGCATTCACCCCTCCACTTT. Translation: CASSFSAGRHSPLHF.